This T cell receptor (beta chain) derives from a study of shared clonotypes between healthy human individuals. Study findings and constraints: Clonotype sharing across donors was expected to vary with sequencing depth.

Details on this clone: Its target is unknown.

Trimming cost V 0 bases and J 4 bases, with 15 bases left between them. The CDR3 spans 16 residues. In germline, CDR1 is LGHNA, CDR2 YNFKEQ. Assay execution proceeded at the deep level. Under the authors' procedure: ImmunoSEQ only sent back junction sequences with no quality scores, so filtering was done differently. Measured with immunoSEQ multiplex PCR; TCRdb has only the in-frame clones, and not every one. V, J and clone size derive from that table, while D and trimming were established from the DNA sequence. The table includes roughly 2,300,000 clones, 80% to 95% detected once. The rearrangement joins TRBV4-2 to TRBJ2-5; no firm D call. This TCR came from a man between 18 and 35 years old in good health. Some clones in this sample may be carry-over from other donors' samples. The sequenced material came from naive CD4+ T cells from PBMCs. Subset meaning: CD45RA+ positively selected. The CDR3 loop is CASSQDPESHGETQYF. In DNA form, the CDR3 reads TGTGCCAGCAGCCAAGATCCAGAGAGTCACGGAGAGACCCAGTACTTC.